The TCR beta chain under discussion was sequenced for a study of cytomegalovirus exposure and HLA in healthy donors. Study overall: Roughly 180 million T cells yielded approximately 100 million unique TCR beta sequences, as an earlier analysis found. General study results and limits: The authors later linked a missense DCLRE1C variant to TCR beta V- and J-gene trimming. Several of the most significant clusters were apparently associated with common viral pathogens in a later analysis.

A note on this clone: The antigen is undetermined.

This CDR3 has 12 residues. CDR1 is MNHEY and CDR2 is SVGAGI in the germline V gene. V was shortened by 6 bases and J by 7 bases, with 12 bases between the two germline ends. The primer mix had 60 Vbeta and 13 Jbeta primers. Authors' methods: Approximately 78 million unique TCR beta chains, around 11 million of them shared, were counted by a later analysis. The data were produced by immunoSEQ multiplex PCR, yet TCRdb's version contains in-frame clones alone and is incomplete. V and J calls and clone size are copied from that table; D and trimming were computed from the DNA. The sample lists 100,000 to 150,000 clones; around 77% were seen once.

The chain recombines TRBV6-5 with TRBJ2-5; TRBD2 is a possible D gene (6 bases). The sequencing sample was made of PBMCs. The origin of this receptor is a male donor in good health and CMV-seropositive. CDR3 residues: CASREGLGTQYF. The CDR3 nucleotides are TGTGCCAGCAGGGAGGGGCTCGGGACCCAGTACTTC.